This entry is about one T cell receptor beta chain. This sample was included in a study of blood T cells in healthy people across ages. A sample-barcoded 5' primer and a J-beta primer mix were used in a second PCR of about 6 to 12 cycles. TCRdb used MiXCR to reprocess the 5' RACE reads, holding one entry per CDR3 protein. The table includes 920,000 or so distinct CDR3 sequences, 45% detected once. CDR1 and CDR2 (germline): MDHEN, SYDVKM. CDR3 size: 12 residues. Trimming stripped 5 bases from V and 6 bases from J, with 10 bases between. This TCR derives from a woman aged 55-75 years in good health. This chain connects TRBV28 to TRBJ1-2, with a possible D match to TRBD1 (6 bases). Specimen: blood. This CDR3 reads CASSPRQDGYTF. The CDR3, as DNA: TGTGCCAGCAGTCCCAGACAGGATGGCTACACCTTC.